This T cell receptor (beta chain) derives from a study of OX40 agonist ivuxolimab in advanced cancers. With regard to this clone: Its antigen is still unknown.

Study observations and caveats: Expanded peripheral T cells had an undetermined antigen specificity. Normalized T-cell clonal expansion was also low in some nonresponders. CD8+ T cells showed, on average, more clonal expansion than CD4+ cells.

Blood specimens came from baseline, cycle 4 day 1, and cycle 7 day 1. There are 14 residues in the CDR3. Germline V lookup: CDR1 SGDLS, CDR2 YYNGEE. Trimming stripped 4 bases from V and 4 bases from J, with 14 bases between. Assay: immunoSEQ multiplex PCR; the TCRdb copy retains only in-frame clones and omits some. The data hold tens of thousands of clones, with 83% observed a single time. The starting material was CD4+ or CD8+ T cells sorted from blood, obtained in a trial of the OX40 agonist ivuxolimab. The rearrangement links TRBV9 to TRBJ1-1; perhaps TRBD1 as D (5 bases). The TCR originated in an adult with an advanced solid tumor such as melanoma, head and neck, liver or kidney cancer. The CDR3 here is CASSSRAGGTEAFF. CDR3 bases: TGTGCCAGCAGCTCCCGGGCCGGGGGCACTGAAGCTTTCTTT.